This record concerns one T cell receptor (beta chain) sequence. What it binds is unknown. The sample belongs to a study of human T cells and chemical hapten exposure. For the study at large: The cohort included alopecia areata under or over 50% scalp, totalis and universalis. Minor volume differences among pooled libraries chiefly drove per-sample TCR yield variation.

Regarding the study as a whole: No alteration of TCRs above 1 in 1000 frequency was seen with DPC sensitization.

Indicated time point: patch test 2, 6 weeks after DPC sensitization. Sample treatment: therapeutic diphenylcyclopropenone sensitization with weekly scalp DPC. Participating donors were patients with alopecia, aged 18 to 70 years, considered appropriate candidates for DPC. The germline gives CDR1 KGHDR, CDR2 SFDVKD. This CDR3 is 16 amino acids long. With 4 bases clipped from V and 4 bases from J, the junction kept 10 bases outside the gene matches. From the RACE reads, TCRdb called clonotypes with MiXCR, one entry per CDR3 protein. The sample has about 70,000 distinct CDR3 sequences, about 9% seen once.

This sequence joins TRBV24-1 and TRBJ2-3; 7 bases match TRBD1. The clonotype originates from a woman in her fifties or sixties with alopecia areata. Some clones in this sample may be carry-over from other donors' samples. This specimen consisted of whole blood, obtained in connection with sensitization to the hapten diphenylcyclopropenone (DPC). The CDR3 loop is CATSEPDRLGPDTQYF. DNA for the CDR3: TGTGCCACCAGTGAACCGGACAGGCTCGGACCAGATACGCAGTATTTT.